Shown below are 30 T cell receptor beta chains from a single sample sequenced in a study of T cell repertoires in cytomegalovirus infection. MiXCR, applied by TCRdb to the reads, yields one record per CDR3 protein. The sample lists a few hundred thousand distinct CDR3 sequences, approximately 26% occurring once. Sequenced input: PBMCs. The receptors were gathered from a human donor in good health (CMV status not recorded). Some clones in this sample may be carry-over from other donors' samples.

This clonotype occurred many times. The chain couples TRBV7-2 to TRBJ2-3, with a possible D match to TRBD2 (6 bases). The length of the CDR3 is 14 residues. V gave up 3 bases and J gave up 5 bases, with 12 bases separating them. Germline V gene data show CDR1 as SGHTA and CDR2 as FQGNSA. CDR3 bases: TGTGCCAGCAGCTTCGGAGGGCCAAGAGATACGCAGTATTTT. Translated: CASSFGGPRDTQYF.

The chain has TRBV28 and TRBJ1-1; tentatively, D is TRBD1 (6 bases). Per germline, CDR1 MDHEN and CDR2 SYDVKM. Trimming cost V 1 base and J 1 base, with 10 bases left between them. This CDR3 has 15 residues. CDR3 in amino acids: CASSLLVGQNTEAFF. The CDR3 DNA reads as TGTGCCAGCAGTTTATTAGTGGGACAGAACACTGAAGCTTTCTTT.

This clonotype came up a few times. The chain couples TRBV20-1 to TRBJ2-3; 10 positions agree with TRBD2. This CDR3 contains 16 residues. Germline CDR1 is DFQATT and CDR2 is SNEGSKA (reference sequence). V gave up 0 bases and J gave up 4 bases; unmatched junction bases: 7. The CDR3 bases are TGCAGTGCTAGAGATTCCCTAGCGGGAGAGTCAGATACGCAGTATTTT. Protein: CSARDSLAGESDTQYF.

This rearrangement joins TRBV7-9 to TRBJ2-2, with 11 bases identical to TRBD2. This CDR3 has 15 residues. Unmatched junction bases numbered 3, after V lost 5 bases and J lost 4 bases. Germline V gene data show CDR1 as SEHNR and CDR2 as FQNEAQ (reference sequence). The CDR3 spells CASSVTSGTTGELFF. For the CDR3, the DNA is TGTGCCAGCAGCGTGACTAGCGGGACCACCGGGGAGCTGTTTTTT.

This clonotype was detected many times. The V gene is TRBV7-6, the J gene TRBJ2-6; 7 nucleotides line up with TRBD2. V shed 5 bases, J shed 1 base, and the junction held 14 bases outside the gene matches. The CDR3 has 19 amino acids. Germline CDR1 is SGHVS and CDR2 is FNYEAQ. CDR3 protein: CASSPQWAAGVSGANVLTF. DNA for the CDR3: TGTGCCAGCAGCCCTCAATGGGCCGCGGGAGTTTCTGGGGCCAACGTCCTGACTTTC.

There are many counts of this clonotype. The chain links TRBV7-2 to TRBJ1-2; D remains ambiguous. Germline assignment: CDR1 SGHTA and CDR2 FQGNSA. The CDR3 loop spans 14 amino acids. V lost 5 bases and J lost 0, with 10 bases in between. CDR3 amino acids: CASSHSEPNYGYTF. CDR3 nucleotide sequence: TGTGCCAGCAGCCACAGCGAACCTAACTATGGCTACACCTTC.

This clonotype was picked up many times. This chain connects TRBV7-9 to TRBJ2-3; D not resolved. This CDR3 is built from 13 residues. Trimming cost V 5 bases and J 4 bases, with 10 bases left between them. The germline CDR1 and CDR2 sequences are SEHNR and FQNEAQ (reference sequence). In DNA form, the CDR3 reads TGTGCCAGCAGCCTAGTGGTACCAGATACGCAGTATTTT. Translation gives CASSLVVPDTQYF. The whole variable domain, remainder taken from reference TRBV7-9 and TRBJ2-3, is DTGVSQNPRHKITKRGQNVTFRCDPISEHNRLYWYRQTLGQGPEFLTYFQNEAQLEKSRLLSDRFSAERPKGSFSTLEIQRTEQGDSAMYLCASSLVVPDTQYFGPGTRLTVL.

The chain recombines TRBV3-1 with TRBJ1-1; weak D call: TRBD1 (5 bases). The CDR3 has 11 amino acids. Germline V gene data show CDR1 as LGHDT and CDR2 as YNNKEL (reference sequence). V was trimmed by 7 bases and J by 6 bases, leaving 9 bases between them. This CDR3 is CASIQGAEAFF. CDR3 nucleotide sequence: TGTGCCAGCATCCAGGGCGCTGAAGCTTTCTTT.

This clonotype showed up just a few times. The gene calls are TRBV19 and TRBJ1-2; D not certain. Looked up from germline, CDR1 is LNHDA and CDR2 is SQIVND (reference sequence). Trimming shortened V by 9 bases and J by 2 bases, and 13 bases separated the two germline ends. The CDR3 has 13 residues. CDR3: CASSREKNYGYTF. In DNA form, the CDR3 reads TGTGCCAGCTCAAGGGAGAAAAACTATGGCTACACCTTC.

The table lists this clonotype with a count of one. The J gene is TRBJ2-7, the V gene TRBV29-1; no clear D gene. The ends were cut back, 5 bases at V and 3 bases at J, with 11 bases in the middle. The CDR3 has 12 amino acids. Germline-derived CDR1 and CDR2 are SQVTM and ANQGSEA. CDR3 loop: CSVPRSNYEQYV. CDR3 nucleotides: TGCAGCGTTCCCAGGTCGAACTACGAGCAGTACGTC.

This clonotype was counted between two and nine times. CDR3 protein: CASSIDKGLGRYSGANVLTF. CDR3 bases: TGTGCCAGTAGTATAGATAAAGGTCTTGGTCGTTACTCTGGGGCCAACGTCCTGACTTTC. This rearrangement joins TRBV19 to TRBJ2-6; D remains ambiguous. Per the germline V gene, CDR1 is LNHDA and CDR2 is SQIVND (reference sequence). V was pared by 0 bases and J by 0 bases, with 18 bases between. The CDR3 contains 20 residues.

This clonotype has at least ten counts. CDR3 in amino acids: CASSSTRMGSGEQYF. The CDR3 DNA follows: TGTGCCAGCAGCTCCACTAGGATGGGGTCGGGGGAGCAGTACTTC. This chain connects TRBV7-2 to TRBJ2-7, with D possibly TRBD2 on 5 matching bases. The ends were cut back, 4 bases at V and 7 bases at J, with 20 bases in the middle. Germline CDR1 and CDR2: SGHTA and FQGNSA. This CDR3 has 15 amino acids.

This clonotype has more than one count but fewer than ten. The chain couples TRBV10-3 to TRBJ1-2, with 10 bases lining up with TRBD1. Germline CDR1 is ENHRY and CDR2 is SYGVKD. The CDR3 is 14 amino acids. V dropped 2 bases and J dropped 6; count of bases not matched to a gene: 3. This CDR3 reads CAISEDRGRDGYTF. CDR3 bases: TGTGCCATCAGTGAGGACAGGGGGCGTGATGGCTACACCTTC.

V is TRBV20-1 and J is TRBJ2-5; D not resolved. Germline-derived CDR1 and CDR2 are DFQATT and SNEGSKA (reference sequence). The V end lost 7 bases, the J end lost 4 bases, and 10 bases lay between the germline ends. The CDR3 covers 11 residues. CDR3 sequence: CSEVAGETQYF. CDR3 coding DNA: TGCAGTGAGGTCGCAGGAGAGACCCAGTACTTC.

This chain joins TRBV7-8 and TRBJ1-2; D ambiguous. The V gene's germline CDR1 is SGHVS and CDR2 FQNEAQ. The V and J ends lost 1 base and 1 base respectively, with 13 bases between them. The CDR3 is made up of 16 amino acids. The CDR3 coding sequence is TGTGCCAGCAGCTTAGTGGCGGCAACACTTAACTATGGCTACACCTTC. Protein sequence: CASSLVAATLNYGYTF. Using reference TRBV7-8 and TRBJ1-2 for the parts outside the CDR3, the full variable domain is GAGVSQSPRYKVAKRGQDVALRCDPISGHVSLFWYQQALGQGPEFLTYFQNEAQLDKSGLPSDRFFAERPEGSVSTLKIQRTQQEDSAVYLCASSLVAATLNYGYTFGSGTRLTVV.

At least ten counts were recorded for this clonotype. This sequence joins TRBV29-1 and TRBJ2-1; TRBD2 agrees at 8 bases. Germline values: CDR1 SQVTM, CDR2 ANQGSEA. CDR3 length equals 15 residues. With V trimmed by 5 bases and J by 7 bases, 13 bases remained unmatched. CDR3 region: CSVIRGTGGVNEQFF. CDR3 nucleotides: TGCAGCGTTATAAGGGGGACGGGAGGGGTGAATGAGCAGTTCTTC.

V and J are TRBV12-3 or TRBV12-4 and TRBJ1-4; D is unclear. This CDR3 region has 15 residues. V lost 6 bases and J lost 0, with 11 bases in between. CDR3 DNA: TGTGCCAGCAGCCGTGGGAAAGCAACTAATGAAAAACTGTTTTTT. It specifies CASSRGKATNEKLFF.

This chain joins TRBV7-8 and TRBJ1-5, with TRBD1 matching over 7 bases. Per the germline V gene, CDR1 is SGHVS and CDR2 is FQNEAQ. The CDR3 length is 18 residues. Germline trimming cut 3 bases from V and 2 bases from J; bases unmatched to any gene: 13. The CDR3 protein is CASSFWGTGEVGNQPQHF. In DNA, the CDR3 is TGTGCCAGCAGCTTTTGGGGAACAGGGGAAGTGGGCAATCAGCCCCAGCATTTT.

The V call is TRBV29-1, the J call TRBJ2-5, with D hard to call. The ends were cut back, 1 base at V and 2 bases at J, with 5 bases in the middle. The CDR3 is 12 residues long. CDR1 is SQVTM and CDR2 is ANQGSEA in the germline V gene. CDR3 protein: CSVEGNQETQYF. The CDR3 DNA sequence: TGCAGCGTTGAAGGCAATCAAGAGACCCAGTACTTC.

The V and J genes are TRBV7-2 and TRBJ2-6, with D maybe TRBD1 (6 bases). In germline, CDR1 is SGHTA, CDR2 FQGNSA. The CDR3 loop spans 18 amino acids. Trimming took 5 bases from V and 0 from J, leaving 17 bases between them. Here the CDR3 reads CASSLSEGVLSGANVLTF. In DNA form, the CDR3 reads TGTGCCAGCAGCCTCAGTGAGGGGGTACTCTCTGGGGCCAACGTCCTGACTTTC.

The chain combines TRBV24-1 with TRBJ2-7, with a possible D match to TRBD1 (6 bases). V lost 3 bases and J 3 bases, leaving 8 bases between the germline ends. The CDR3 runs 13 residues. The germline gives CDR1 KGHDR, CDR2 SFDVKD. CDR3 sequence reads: CATSDVDSYEQYF. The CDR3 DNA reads TGTGCCACCAGTGATGTGGACAGCTACGAGCAGTACTTC.

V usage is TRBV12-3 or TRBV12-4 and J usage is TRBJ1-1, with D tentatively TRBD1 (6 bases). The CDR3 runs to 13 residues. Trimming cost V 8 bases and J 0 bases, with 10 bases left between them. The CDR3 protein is CASLQGLNTEAFF. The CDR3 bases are TGTGCCAGCCTACAGGGATTGAACACTGAAGCTTTCTTT.

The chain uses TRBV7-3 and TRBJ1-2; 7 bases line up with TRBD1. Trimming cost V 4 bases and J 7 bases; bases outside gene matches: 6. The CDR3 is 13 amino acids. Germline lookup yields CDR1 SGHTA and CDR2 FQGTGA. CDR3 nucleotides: TGTGCCAGCAGCTACCCAGGGGGGTCTGGCTACACCTTC. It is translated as CASSYPGGSGYTF.

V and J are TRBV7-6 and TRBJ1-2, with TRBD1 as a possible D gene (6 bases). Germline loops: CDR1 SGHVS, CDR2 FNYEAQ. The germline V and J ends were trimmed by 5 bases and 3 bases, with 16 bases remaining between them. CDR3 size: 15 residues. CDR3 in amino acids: CASSLRQVSDYGYTF. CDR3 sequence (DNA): TGTGCCAGCAGCCTCCGACAGGTTTCGGACTATGGCTACACCTTC.

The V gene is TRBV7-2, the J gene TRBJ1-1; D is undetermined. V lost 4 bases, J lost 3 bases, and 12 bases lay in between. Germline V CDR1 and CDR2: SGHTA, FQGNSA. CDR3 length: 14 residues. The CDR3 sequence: CASSSSGSHTEAFF. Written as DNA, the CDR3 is TGTGCCAGCAGCTCGTCTGGGTCTCACACTGAAGCTTTCTTT. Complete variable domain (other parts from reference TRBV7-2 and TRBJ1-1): GAGVSQSPSNKVTEKGKDVELRCDPISGHTALYWYRQSLGQGLEFLIYFQGNSAPDKSGLPSDRFSAERTGGSVSTLTIQRTQQEDSAVYLCASSSSGSHTEAFFGQGTRLTVV.

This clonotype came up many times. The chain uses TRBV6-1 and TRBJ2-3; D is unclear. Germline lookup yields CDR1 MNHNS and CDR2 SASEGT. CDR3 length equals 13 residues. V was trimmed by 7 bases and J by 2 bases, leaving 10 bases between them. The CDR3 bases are TGTGCCAGCATGGCCCACGCCACAGATACGCAGTATTTT. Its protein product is CASMAHATDTQYF.

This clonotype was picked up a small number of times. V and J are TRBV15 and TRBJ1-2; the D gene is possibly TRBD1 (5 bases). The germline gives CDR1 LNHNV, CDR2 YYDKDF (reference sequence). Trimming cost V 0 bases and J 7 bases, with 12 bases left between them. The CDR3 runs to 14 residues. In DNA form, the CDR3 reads TGTGCCACCAGCAGAGATAGAGGGGCTGGTGGCTACACCTTC. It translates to CATSRDRGAGGYTF.

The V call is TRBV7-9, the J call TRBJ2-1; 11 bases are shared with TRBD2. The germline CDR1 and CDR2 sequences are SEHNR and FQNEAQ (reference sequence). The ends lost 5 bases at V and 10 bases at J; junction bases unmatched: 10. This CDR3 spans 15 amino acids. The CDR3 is CASSPGTSGSGEQFF. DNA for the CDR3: TGTGCCAGCAGCCCGGGGACTAGCGGTTCAGGGGAGCAGTTCTTC.

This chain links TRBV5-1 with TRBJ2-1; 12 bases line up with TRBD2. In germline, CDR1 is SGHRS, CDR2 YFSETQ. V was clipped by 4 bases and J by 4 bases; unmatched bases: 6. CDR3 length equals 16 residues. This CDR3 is CASSRLAGVGYNEQFF. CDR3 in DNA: TGCGCCAGCAGCCGACTAGCGGGAGTTGGGTACAATGAGCAGTTCTTC.

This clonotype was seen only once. This CDR3 is CASSPPSSGLAGGNEQFF. The CDR3 coding sequence is TGTGCCAGCAGTCCGCCCTCCTCGGGACTAGCGGGAGGAAATGAGCAGTTCTTC. The V call is TRBV7-2, the J call TRBJ2-1; 15 nucleotides agree with TRBD2. The CDR3 sequence is 18 residues long. Germline CDR1 reads SGHTA; CDR2 reads FQGNSA. V gave up 6 bases and J gave up 7 bases; unmatched junction bases: 13.